These 5 T cell receptor beta chains were sequenced from one sample in a study of blood T cell repertoires in COVID-19. Assay used: immunoSEQ multiplex PCR; TCRdb lists only in-frame clones, some missing. Of roughly 250,000 clones detected, under 95% appear once; the ten largest clones hold about 2.3%. Source material: PBMCs or T cells enriched from blood (not recorded which). The origin of the receptors is a woman in her thirties or forties with acute COVID-19.

This chain connects TRBV6-5 to TRBJ1-1, with TRBD1 as a possible D gene (5 bases). V was trimmed by 7 bases and J by 3 bases, leaving 18 bases between them. The CDR3 totals 15 residues. Germline lookup yields CDR1 MNHEY and CDR2 SVGAGI. The CDR3 sequence: CASTLLSEGHTEAFF. The CDR3 DNA is TGTGCCAGCACCCTACTTTCGGAGGGGCACACTGAAGCTTTCTTT.

This chain uses TRBV6-5 with TRBJ2-5; possibly TRBD2 for D (6 bases). Trimming pared 6 bases from V and 6 bases from J, leaving 20 bases between. The V gene's germline CDR1 is MNHEY and CDR2 SVGAGI. This CDR3 has 15 amino acids. This CDR3 is CASRRTRDSQQTQYF. CDR3 coding DNA: TGTGCCAGCAGGCGCACCCGGGACTCGCAACAGACCCAGTACTTC.

This rearrangement joins TRBV6-1 to TRBJ1-3; unclear D gene. The CDR3 is 15 amino acids. CDR1 and CDR2 from the germline V gene are MNHNS and SASEGT. Between the trimmed V and J ends, which lost 2 bases and 0 bases, there was a span of 8 bases. CDR3 in DNA: TGTGCCAGCAGTGAACACCTGAGCTCTGGAAACACCATATATTTT. Translating it yields CASSEHLSSGNTIYF.

This chain uses TRBV2 with TRBJ1-4; D is ambiguous. Germline V gene lookup returns CDR1 SNHLY and CDR2 FYNNEI. The ends were cut back, 1 base at V and 8 bases at J, with 5 bases in the middle. The CDR3 totals 12 residues. CDR3 in DNA: TGTGCCAGCAGTGAAGGGAGGGAAAAACTGTTTTTT. Its protein is CASSEGREKLFF.

The chain carries TRBV7-2 and TRBJ2-5; 9 nucleotides match TRBD2. With V trimmed by 0 bases and J by 6 bases, 5 bases remained unmatched. CDR3 length equals 15 residues. Germline CDR1 and CDR2: SGHTA and FQGNSA. CDR3 DNA sequence: TGTGCCAGCAGCTTAGCTAGCGGGAGCAGACAGACCCAGTACTTC. As protein: CASSLASGSRQTQYF.